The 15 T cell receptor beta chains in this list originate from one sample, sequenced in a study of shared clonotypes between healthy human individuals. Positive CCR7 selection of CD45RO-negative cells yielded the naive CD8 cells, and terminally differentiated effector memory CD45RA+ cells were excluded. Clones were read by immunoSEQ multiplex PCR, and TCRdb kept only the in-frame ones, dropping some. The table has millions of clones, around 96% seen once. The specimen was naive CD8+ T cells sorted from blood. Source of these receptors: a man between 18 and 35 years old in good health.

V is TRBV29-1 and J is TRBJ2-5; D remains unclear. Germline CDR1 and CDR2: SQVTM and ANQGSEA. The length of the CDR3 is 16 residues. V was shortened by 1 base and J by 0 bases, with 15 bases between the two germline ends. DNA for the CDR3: TGCAGCGTTGAAGGTCCCCCTAAGACTTACCAAGAGACCCAGTACTTC. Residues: CSVEGPPKTYQETQYF.

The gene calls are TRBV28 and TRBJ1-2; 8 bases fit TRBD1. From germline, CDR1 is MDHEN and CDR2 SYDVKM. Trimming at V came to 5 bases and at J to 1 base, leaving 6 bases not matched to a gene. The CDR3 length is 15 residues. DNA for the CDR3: TGTGCCAGCAGTCCGCTCAGGGGGCTTAACTATGGCTACACCTTC. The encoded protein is CASSPLRGLNYGYTF.

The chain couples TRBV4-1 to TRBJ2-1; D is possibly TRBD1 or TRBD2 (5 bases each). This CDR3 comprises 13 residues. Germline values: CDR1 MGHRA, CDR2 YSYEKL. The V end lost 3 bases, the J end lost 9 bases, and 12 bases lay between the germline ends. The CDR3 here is CASSQGPKGEQFF. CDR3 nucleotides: TGCGCCAGCAGCCAGGGACCCAAGGGTGAGCAGTTCTTC.

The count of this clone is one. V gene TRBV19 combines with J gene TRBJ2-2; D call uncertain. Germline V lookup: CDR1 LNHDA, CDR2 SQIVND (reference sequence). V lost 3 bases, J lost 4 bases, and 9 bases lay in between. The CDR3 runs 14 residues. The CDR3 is CASSIWAGTGELFF. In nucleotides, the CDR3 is TGTGCCAGTAGTATTTGGGCCGGCACCGGGGAGCTGTTTTTT.

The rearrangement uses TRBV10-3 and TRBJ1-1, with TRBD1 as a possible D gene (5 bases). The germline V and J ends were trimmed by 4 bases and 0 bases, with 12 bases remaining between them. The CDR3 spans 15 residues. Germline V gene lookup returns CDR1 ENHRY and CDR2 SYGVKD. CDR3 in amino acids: CAISGAGTMNTEAFF. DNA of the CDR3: TGTGCCATCAGTGGGGCAGGGACCATGAACACTGAAGCTTTCTTT.

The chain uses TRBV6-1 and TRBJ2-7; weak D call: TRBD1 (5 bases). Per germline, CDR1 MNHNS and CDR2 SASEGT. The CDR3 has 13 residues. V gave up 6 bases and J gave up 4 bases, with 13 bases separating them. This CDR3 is CASSAFPGYEQYF. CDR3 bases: TGTGCCAGCAGCGCCTTCCCAGGGTACGAGCAGTACTTC.

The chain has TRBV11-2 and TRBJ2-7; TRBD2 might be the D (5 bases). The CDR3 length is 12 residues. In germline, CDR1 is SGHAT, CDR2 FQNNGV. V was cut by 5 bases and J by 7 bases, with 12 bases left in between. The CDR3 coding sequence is TGTGCCAGCAGCCAAGGACTTGTGGAGCAGTACTTC. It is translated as CASSQGLVEQYF.

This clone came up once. The CDR3, as DNA: TGCGCCAGCAGCCAGAGAGAAGGGCTTAAAACAGATACGCAGTATTTT. It is translated as CASSQREGLKTDTQYF. The rearrangement joins TRBV4-1 to TRBJ2-3; D unresolved. CDR1 and CDR2 from the germline V gene are MGHRA and YSYEKL. This CDR3 spans 16 amino acids. V was cut by 3 bases and J by 3 bases, with 16 bases left in between.

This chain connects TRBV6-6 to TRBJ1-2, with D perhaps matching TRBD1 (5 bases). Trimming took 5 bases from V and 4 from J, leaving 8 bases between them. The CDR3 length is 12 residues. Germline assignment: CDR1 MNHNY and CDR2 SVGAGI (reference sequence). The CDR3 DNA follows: TGTGCCAGCAGTCAGGGTCTCTATGGCTACACCTTC. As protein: CASSQGLYGYTF.

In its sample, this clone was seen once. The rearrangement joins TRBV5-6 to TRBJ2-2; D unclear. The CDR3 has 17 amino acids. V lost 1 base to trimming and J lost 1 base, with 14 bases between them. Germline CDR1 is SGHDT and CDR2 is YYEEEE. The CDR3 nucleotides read TGTGCCAGCAGCTTGCTCCTCTTGGCAGGGAACACCGGGGAGCTGTTTTTT. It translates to CASSLLLLAGNTGELFF.

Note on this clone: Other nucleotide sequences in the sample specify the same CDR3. This CDR3 reads CASSFRTGELFF. In DNA, the CDR3 is TGTGCCAGCAGTTTTAGGACGGGGGAGCTGTTTTTT. The genes are TRBV27 and TRBJ2-2; no clear D. The ends were cut back, 3 bases at V and 8 bases at J, with 7 bases in the middle. CDR3 size: 12 residues. Germline V gene data show CDR1 as MNHEY and CDR2 as SMNVEV (reference sequence).

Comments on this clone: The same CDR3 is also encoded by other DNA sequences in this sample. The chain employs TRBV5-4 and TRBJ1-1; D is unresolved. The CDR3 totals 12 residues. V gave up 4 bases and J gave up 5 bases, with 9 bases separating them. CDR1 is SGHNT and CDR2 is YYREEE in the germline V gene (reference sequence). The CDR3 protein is CASSPGGTEAFF. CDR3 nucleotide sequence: TGTGCCAGCAGCCCCGGCGGGACTGAAGCTTTCTTT.

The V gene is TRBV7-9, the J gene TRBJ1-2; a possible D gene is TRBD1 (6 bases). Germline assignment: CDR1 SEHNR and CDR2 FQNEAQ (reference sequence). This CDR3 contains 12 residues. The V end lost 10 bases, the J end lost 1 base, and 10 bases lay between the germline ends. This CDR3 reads CATGADNYGYTF. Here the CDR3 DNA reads TGTGCCACGGGGGCGGATAACTATGGCTACACCTTC.

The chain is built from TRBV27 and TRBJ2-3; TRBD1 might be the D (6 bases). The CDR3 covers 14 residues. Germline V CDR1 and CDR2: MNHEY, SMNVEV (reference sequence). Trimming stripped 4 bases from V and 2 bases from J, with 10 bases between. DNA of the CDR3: TGTGCCAGCAGTTACAGGGACCTCACAGATACGCAGTATTTT. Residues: CASSYRDLTDTQYF.

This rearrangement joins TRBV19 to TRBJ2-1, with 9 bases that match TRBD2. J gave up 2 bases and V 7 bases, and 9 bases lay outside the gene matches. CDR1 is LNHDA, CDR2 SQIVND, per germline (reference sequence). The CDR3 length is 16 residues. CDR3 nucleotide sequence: TGTGCCAGTACCCCCGGTAGCGGGAGAACCTACAATGAGCAGTTCTTC. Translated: CASTPGSGRTYNEQFF.